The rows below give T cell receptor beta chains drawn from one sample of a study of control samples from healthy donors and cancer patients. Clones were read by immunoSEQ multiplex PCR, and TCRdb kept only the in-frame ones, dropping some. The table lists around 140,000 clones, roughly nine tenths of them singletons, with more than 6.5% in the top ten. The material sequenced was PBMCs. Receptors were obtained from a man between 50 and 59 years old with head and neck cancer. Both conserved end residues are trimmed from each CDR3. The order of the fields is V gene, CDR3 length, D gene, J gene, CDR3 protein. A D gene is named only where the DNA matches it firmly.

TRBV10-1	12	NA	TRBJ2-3	ASSPGYSADTQY
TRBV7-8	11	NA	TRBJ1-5	ASSENPSQPQH
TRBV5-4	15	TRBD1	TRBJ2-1	ASSPTLPGQGNNEQF
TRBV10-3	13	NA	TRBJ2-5	AIGVGQTDQETQY
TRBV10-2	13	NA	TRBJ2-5	ASSESGLLGETQY
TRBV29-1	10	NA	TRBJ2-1	SVGDRSNEQF
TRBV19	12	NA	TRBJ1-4	ASSTRFSNEKLF
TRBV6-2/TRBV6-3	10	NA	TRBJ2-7	ASSFDSAYVD
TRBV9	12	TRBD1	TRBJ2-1	ASSGRQGFSEQF
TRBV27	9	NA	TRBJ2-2	ASKGVEELF
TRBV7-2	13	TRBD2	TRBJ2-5	ASSRRAGGVETQY
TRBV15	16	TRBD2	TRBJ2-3	ATSRSGLAGGRTDTQY
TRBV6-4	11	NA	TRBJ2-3	ASSEDSTDTQY
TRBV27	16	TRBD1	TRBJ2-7	ASSLETGRGQGGREQY
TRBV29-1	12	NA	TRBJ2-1	SSGWESGWDEQF
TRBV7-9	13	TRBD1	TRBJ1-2	ASSLERQGLYGYT
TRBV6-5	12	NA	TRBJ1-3	ASLTGRSGNTIY
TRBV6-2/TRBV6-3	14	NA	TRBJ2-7	ASSYSIRRPSYEQY
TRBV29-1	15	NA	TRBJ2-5	SVEDPRELNGLGTQY
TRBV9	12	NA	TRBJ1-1	ASSVEYKNTEAF
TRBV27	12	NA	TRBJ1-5	ASSFQGPNQPQH
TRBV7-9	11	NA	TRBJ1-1	ASSLVNQPRAF
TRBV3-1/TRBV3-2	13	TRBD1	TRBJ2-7	ASSHPTGASYEQY
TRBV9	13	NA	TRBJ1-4	ASSVGGSTNEKLF
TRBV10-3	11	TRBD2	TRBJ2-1	AISERGGSEQF
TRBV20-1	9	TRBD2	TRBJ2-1	SARSGGRVF
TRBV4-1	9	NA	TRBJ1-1	ASSDRLEAF
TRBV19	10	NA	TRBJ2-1	ASSFGPDEQF
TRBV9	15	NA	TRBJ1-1	ASSVGRLTVPRDEAF
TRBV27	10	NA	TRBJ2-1	ASRSRFYEQF
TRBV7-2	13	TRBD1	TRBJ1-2	ASSLGTAINYGYT
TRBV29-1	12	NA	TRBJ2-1	SVDVTQSYNEQF
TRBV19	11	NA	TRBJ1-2	ASSPATVYGYT
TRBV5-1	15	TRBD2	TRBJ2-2	ASSPGRGELWTGELF
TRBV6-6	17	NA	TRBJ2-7	ASSPPIPFTSLRPYEQY
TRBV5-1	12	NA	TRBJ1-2	ASSSGQGPYGYT
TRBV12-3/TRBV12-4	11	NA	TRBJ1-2	ASSFPGNYGYT
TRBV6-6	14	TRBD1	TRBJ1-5	ASSYSTTGGYQPQH
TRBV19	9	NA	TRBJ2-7	ASSDFYEQY
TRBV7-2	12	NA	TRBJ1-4	ASSLSGINEKLF
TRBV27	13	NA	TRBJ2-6	AIAPGNSGANVLT
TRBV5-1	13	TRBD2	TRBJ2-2	ASSLVAGDTGELF
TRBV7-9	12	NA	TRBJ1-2	ASSRTEMHYGYT
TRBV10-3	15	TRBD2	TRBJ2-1	AISEVAGVGAYNEQF
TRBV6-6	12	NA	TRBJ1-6	ASSYRQVYSPLH
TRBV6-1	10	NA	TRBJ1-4	ASSEGFEKLF
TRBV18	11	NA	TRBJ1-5	ASSPGNNQPQH
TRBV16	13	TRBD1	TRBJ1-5	ASSLLDREAQPQH
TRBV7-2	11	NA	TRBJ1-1	ASSLWQHTEAF
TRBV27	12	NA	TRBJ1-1	ASSAGTMNTEAF
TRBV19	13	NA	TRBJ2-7	ASRDRASSIYEQY
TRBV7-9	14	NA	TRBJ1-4	ASSFPRGEGNEKLF
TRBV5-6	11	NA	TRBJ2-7	ASSFQGAYEQY
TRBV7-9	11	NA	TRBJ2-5	ASSPRGPETQY
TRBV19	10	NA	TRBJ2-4	ASSIKGDIQY
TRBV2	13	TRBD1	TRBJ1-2	ASSATGEVHYGYT
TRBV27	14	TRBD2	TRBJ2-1	ASSSVAGALSNEQF